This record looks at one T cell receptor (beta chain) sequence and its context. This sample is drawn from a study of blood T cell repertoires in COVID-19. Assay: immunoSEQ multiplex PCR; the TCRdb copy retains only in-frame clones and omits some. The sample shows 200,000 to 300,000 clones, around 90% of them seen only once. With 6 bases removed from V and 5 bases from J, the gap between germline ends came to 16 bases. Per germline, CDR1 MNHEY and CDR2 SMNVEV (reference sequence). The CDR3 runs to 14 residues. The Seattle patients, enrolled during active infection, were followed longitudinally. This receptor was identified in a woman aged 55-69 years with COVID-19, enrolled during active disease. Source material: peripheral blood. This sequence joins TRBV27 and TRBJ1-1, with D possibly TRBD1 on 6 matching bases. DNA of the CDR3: TGTGCCAGCAGATTACGCAGGGGATTAACTGAAGCTTTCTTT. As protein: CASRLRRGLTEAFF.